A selection of T cell receptor beta chains follows, all from one sample in a study of T cells after somatic rescue of genetic block. Clones were read by immunoSEQ multiplex PCR, and TCRdb kept only the in-frame ones, dropping some. The data contain roughly 92,000 clones, 75% to 90% of them seen just once; the ten biggest clones take up 1.5% to 2%. Sequencing input: peripheral blood mononuclear cells (PBMCs). The receptors originated from a woman younger than 30. The conserved cysteine and the conserved F or W are not part of the CDR3 here. A D gene is named only where the DNA matches it firmly. Some rows mark clone size as missing; the rest say once, few, many or name a class of expanded clone.

TRBV18 | TRBD1 | . | ASSPSNQGLGSGDRAWGYGYT
TRBV7-8 | . | . | ASSLAAPNTEAF
TRBV11-2 | . | few | ASSLEVNTEAF
TRBV13 | TRBD1 | . | ASSRQGASGYT
TRBV4-1 | TRBD2 | . | ASSHRTSGNYEQF
TRBV28 | TRBD2 | . | ATDPSGRAGSYEQY
TRBV11-2 | . | . | ASSGEARGYT
TRBV5-6 | TRBD2 | once | ASSWGLVSSYEQY
TRBV19 | . | . | ASGIPDGKLF
TRBV4-1 | . | . | ASRGPRHSYNEQF
TRBV15 | TRBD1 | . | ATSPKIGTGGYNEQF
TRBV19 | TRBD1 | . | ASSGTVLNQPQH
TRBV10-3 | TRBD1 | . | AISESVGGPGTGELF
TRBV7-9 | TRBD2 | . | ASSYEPMSGGPQY
TRBV28 | . | . | ASSLLTGGQPQH
TRBV7-2 | . | . | ASSPGEGPYGYT
TRBV9 | . | . | ASSASSREGSYGYT
TRBV5-8 | . | . | ASSLGSSGANVLT
TRBV6-6 | TRBD2 | once | ASSPGGRNTGELF
TRBV27 | TRBD2 | . | ASSLVGDSSGRAEDTQY
TRBV5-1 | . | . | ASSLGGWEKLF
TRBV5-1 | . | once | ASSNGVFEEKLF
TRBV5-1 | . | . | ASSLAAGVGEKLF
TRBV2 | . | . | ASSGGQAETQY
TRBV5-4 | . | few | ASSSGRPNTEAF
TRBV4-2 | . | once | ASSQEPNQPQH
TRBV5-1 | TRBD2 | . | ASSTGTSGRGGEQF
TRBV4-1 | . | . | ASSQAWGDTPYGYT
TRBV9 | TRBD2 | . | ASSPTSGRALDTQY
TRBV5-1 | . | . | ASSLARLKQETQY
TRBV28 | TRBD2 | . | ASSALLTSGPPDEQF
TRBV18 | TRBD1 | . | ASSPGTDSYEQY
TRBV5-6 | TRBD1 | . | ASSPGTGAYHNEQF
TRBV30 | . | . | AWRAGAYEQY
TRBV25-1 | TRBD2 | few | ASSEGLDYNEQF
TRBV19 | . | . | ASSIVSPGRNYGYT
TRBV5-6 | . | . | ASSLYYSNQPQH
TRBV5-8 | TRBD1 | . | ASRDRDNYEQY
TRBV11-3 | . | . | ASSFQGNGYEQY
TRBV5-1 | TRBD1 | . | ASSFGQGAFGEKLF
TRBV5-1 | . | . | ASSLLRVTGELF
TRBV19 | . | . | ASSPRTGELF
TRBV5-6 | . | . | ASSLRHKLAKNIQY
TRBV27 | . | . | ASSFDRDNYGYT
TRBV5-1 | . | once | ASSLAGTGELF
TRBV6-1 | . | . | ASSGRDSGELF
TRBV6-5 | . | . | ASRRGDYGYT
TRBV4-2 | TRBD2 | . | ASSQDSTSGSYEQF
TRBV11-2 | . | . | ASSALDTQY
TRBV9 | TRBD2 | . | ASSGEAGVGDTQY
TRBV4-1 | TRBD1 | . | ASRSTGGLANTGELF
TRBV28 | TRBD1 | . | ASSFQSGTGMNEQY
TRBV7-6 | TRBD2 | . | ASSLDPSGYEQY
TRBV28 | . | . | ASRDTLLEETQY
TRBV10-3 | TRBD1 | . | AIRGSGTGTTEQF
TRBV7-9 | . | . | ASSFGGENQPQH
TRBV2 | TRBD2 | . | ASTGGTSQTQY
TRBV4-1 | TRBD1 | . | ASSFEVLDRVAGNTIY
TRBV7-9 | TRBD1 | . | ASSPDRDTGELF